The 27 T cell receptor beta chains presented below share a single source sample, sequenced in a study of blood T cell repertoires in COVID-19. This table comes from immunoSEQ multiplex PCR, and its TCRdb copy is limited to in-frame clones, with some not included. The sample consists of some 200,000 clones, around 90% of them appearing once. The sequencing input was peripheral blood. These receptors were obtained from a man aged 40-55 years with active or convalescent COVID-19.

This chain uses TRBV27 with TRBJ1-1, with TRBD1 matching over 9 bases. Germline lookup yields CDR1 MNHEY and CDR2 SMNVEV (reference sequence). Unmatched junction bases numbered 21, after V lost 5 bases and J lost 5 bases. This CDR3 has 19 residues. DNA for the CDR3: TGTGCCAGCAGTAGCACACATGGGACAGGGAGTTTTTCCGGGACTGAAGCTTTCTTT. It encodes CASSSTHGTGSFSGTEAFF.

The chain has TRBV27 and TRBJ1-5; D remains unclear. The germline CDR1 and CDR2 sequences are MNHEY and SMNVEV (reference sequence). V lost 6 bases, J lost 0 bases, and 12 bases lay in between. CDR3 length: 15 amino acids. This CDR3 is CASSPAVYSNQPQHF. CDR3 in DNA: TGTGCCAGCAGCCCCGCGGTGTATAGCAATCAGCCCCAGCATTTT.

The chain carries TRBV30 and TRBJ1-1; the D is unclear. Between the trimmed V and J ends, which lost 2 bases and 9 bases, there was a span of 19 bases. The CDR3 loop spans 14 amino acids. Germline lookup yields CDR1 GTSNPN and CDR2 SVGIG (reference sequence). CDR3 bases: TGTGCCTGGAGTATAAGCGGACGAACTGGGAAAGCTTTCTTT. It codes for CAWSISGRTGKAFF.

The table lists this clone with a few counts. V and J are TRBV7-2 and TRBJ2-7; TRBD2 matches 8 bases. The CDR3 contains 14 residues. V trimming: 2 bases; J trimming: 6 bases; junction bases outside the gene matches: 6. Germline CDR1 and CDR2: SGHTA and FQGNSA. The DNA of the CDR3 is TGTGCCAGCAGCTTAACGGGGGGGCGGTCCGAGCAGTACTTC. Protein: CASSLTGGRSEQYF. Variable domain in full (rest from reference TRBV7-2 and TRBJ2-7): GAGVSQSPSNKVTEKGKDVELRCDPISGHTALYWYRQSLGQGLEFLIYFQGNSAPDKSGLPSDRFSAERTGGSVSTLTIQRTQQEDSAVYLCASSLTGGRSEQYFGPGTRLTVT.

Details on this clone: Other DNA sequences of this sample code for an identical CDR3. The V gene is TRBV6-5, the J gene TRBJ2-2; 7 positions agree with TRBD1. J lost 1 base, V lost 11 bases, and 4 bases had no gene match. The CDR3 is 13 amino acids. The germline CDR1 and CDR2 sequences are MNHEY and SVGAGI. CDR3 nucleotide sequence: TGTGCCTCTCGACAGGGGAACACCGGGGAGCTGTTTTTT. Residues: CASRQGNTGELFF.

This rearrangement joins TRBV6-1 to TRBJ2-7, with TRBD1 as a possible D gene (5 bases). CDR1 is MNHNS and CDR2 is SASEGT in the germline V gene. V lost 3 bases to trimming and J lost 4 bases, with 10 bases between them. This CDR3 comprises 13 residues. CDR3: CASSEAGRYEQYF. The CDR3 coding sequence is TGTGCCAGCAGTGAGGCAGGGCGGTACGAGCAGTACTTC.

This chain links TRBV19 with TRBJ2-1; no clear D gene. The germline V gene has CDR1 LNHDA and CDR2 SQIVND (reference sequence). Trimming stripped 8 bases from V and 0 bases from J, with 14 bases between. This CDR3 has 15 amino acids. The CDR3 nucleotides read TGTGCCAGTGCCGTCGGGTTGAGCTCCTACAATGAGCAGTTCTTC. Translated: CASAVGLSSYNEQFF.

This sequence joins TRBV6-2 or TRBV6-3 and TRBJ2-2, with D perhaps TRBD2 (5 bases). Germline V gene data show CDR1 as MNHEY and CDR2 as SVGEGT. CDR3 length: 17 residues. V was clipped by 5 bases and J by 0 bases, with 16 bases between them. This chain's CDR3 is CASSTIFDYSNTGELFF. The CDR3 DNA follows: TGTGCCAGCAGTACCATCTTTGACTATTCGAACACCGGGGAGCTGTTTTTT.

A remark on this clone: At one end the junction does not follow the germline gene, possibly because of a read error. The rearrangement joins TRBV4-3 to TRBJ1-4, with D possibly TRBD1 on 5 matching bases. The germline V gene encodes CDR1 LGHNA and CDR2 YSLEER. The CDR3 is made up of 15 amino acids. The CDR3 here is CASSQAWTTHEKLFF. CDR3 DNA sequence: TGCGCCAGCAGCCAAGCTTGGACAACTCATGAAAAACTGTTTTTT.

The chain combines TRBV27 with TRBJ1-5, with a weak D call TRBD1 (6 bases). The CDR3 is 16 residues long. Trimming shortened V by 5 bases and J by 0 bases, and 14 bases separated the two germline ends. The germline gives CDR1 MNHEY, CDR2 SMNVEV (reference sequence). CDR3 nucleotide sequence: TGTGCCAGCAGTCCACAGGGCCCCTATAGCAATCAGCCCCAGCATTTT. The encoded protein is CASSPQGPYSNQPQHF.

V usage is TRBV7-6 and J usage is TRBJ2-1, with a weak D call TRBD1 (6 bases). The CDR3 runs 15 residues. The germline V gene encodes CDR1 SGHVS and CDR2 FNYEAQ. Trimming took off 4 bases at V and 2 bases at J, with 12 bases between the two ends. In nucleotides, the CDR3 is TGTGCCAGCAGCTCTGCTACAGGGCCCTACAATGAGCAGTTCTTC. Translating gives CASSSATGPYNEQFF.

The J gene is TRBJ2-7, the V gene TRBV7-2; a possible D gene is TRBD1 (6 bases). This CDR3 is built from 13 residues. The germline V gene encodes CDR1 SGHTA and CDR2 FQGNSA. V lost 4 bases, J lost 3 bases, and 10 bases lay in between. The DNA of the CDR3 is TGTGCCAGCAGCTCAGTCAGGGGCTACGAGCAGTACTTC. It is translated as CASSSVRGYEQYF.

This clone came up once. J is TRBJ1-1 and V is TRBV11-2; D is possibly TRBD1 (5 bases). Looked up from germline, CDR1 is SGHAT and CDR2 is FQNNGV. The CDR3 has 16 residues. V dropped 4 bases and J dropped 0 bases, with 15 bases sitting between them. The CDR3 region has the DNA TGTGCCAGCAGCTCCGCATGGGGCTTAATGAACACTGAAGCTTTCTTT. Translating gives CASSSAWGLMNTEAFF.

The chain links TRBV2 to TRBJ1-5, with D uncertain. Germline loops: CDR1 SNHLY, CDR2 FYNNEI. Trimming removed 8 bases at V and 1 base at J, with 15 bases between. The length of the CDR3 is 15 residues. The CDR3 DNA reads as TGTGCCAGCGAGGAGGATGTAGGAAGCAATCAGCCCCAGCATTTT. Translated: CASEEDVGSNQPQHF.

V is TRBV6-1 and J is TRBJ1-5; TRBD1 matches 10 bases. CDR3 length: 15 residues. From germline, CDR1 is MNHNS and CDR2 SASEGT. Trimming removed 6 bases from V and 7 bases from J; junction bases left unmatched: 9. Here the CDR3 DNA reads TGTGCCAGCAGCCACGGACAGGGGGTGGGACAGCCCCAGCATTTT. Encoded protein: CASSHGQGVGQPQHF.

This clone was seen only once. The chain employs TRBV18 and TRBJ1-2, with 8 bases matching TRBD1. The CDR3 runs to 16 residues. The V gene end was trimmed by 3 bases and the J gene end by 8 bases; junction bases not matched to a gene: 14. The V gene's germline CDR1 is KGHSH and CDR2 LQKENI. The CDR3 loop is CASSPYDVTGVGGYTF. For the CDR3, the DNA is TGTGCCAGCTCACCGTACGACGTGACAGGGGTGGGAGGCTACACCTTC.

V usage is TRBV29-1 and J usage is TRBJ2-6, with TRBD2 as a possible D gene (6 bases). From germline, CDR1 is SQVTM and CDR2 ANQGSEA. The length of the CDR3 is 15 residues. Trimming pared 6 bases from V and 0 bases from J, leaving 12 bases between. The CDR3 DNA reads as TGCAGCGTAGGGGACTTAGGCTCTGGGGCCAACGTCCTGACTTTC. The encoded protein is CSVGDLGSGANVLTF.

This rearrangement joins TRBV7-2 to TRBJ2-5, with 8 bases that match TRBD2. With 1 base clipped from V and 4 bases from J, the junction kept 2 bases outside the gene matches. The CDR3 contains 14 residues. The germline CDR1 and CDR2 sequences are SGHTA and FQGNSA. The chain's CDR3 is CASSLGLAGETQYF. CDR3 DNA: TGTGCCAGCAGCTTAGGGCTAGCGGGAGAGACCCAGTACTTC.

The V gene is TRBV3-1 (or the pseudogene TRBV3-2), the J gene TRBJ2-1; D might be TRBD2 (6 bases). The V gene lost 4 bases and the J gene lost 2 bases, with 12 bases spanning the gap. This CDR3 spans 15 amino acids. CDR1 is LGHDT and CDR2 is YNNKEL in the germline V gene (reference sequence). CDR3 nucleotide sequence: TGTGCCAGCAGCCCACAGCGGGTCACCTACAATGAGCAGTTCTTC. This encodes CASSPQRVTYNEQFF.

The chain has TRBV19 and TRBJ1-2, with D possibly being TRBD1 (5 bases). The CDR3 length is 16 residues. The V gene lost 0 bases and the J gene lost 4 bases, with 15 bases spanning the gap. CDR1 is LNHDA and CDR2 is SQIVND in the germline V gene (reference sequence). CDR3 in DNA: TGTGCCAGTAGTATAGACGACAGTGTCCGGTCCTATGGCTACACCTTC. This gives the protein CASSIDDSVRSYGYTF. The full variable domain, in which reference TRBV19 and TRBJ1-2 provide the parts outside the CDR3, is DGGITQSPKYLFRKEGQNVTLSCEQNLNHDAMYWYRQDPGQGLRLIYYSQIVNDFQKGDIAEGYSVSREKKESFPLTVTSAQKNPTAFYLCASSIDDSVRSYGYTFGSGTRLTVV.

This rearrangement joins TRBV21-1 to TRBJ1-1; TRBD1, the table's D call, lacks a check against the DNA. TRBV21-1 is noted as a pseudogene. The CDR3 extends over 16 amino acids. CDR3 DNA: TGTGCCAGCACCCTAGGACAGGCCCAACGGAACACTGAAGCTTTCTTT. Encoded protein: CASTLGQAQRNTEAFF.

Here the CDR3 DNA reads TGTGCCAGTAGTATCATGACAGGACCCTATGGCTACACCTTC. It specifies CASSIMTGPYGYTF. This chain connects TRBV19 to TRBJ1-2; tentatively, D is TRBD1 (6 bases). The ends were cut back, 3 bases at V and 4 bases at J, with 12 bases in the middle. Germline V CDR1 and CDR2: LNHDA, SQIVND (reference sequence). This CDR3 has 14 residues.

The V and J genes are TRBV11-1 and TRBJ2-7; 9 bases match TRBD2. This CDR3 has 16 residues. V dropped 4 bases and J dropped 3; count of bases not matched to a gene: 10. Germline-derived CDR1 and CDR2 are SGHAT and FQDESV (reference sequence). In DNA form, the CDR3 reads TGTGCCAGCAGCTCCATAGCGGGGGCCGCCTACTACGAGCAGTACTTC. Its translation: CASSSIAGAAYYEQYF.

V is TRBV15 and J is TRBJ2-1, with a tentative D call TRBD2 (7 bases). The CDR3 runs to 14 residues. V was pared by 3 bases and J by 4 bases, with 10 bases between. Germline CDR1 LNHNV, CDR2 YYDKDF (reference sequence). This CDR3 reads CATSSAGAYNEQFF. The CDR3 DNA sequence: TGTGCCACCAGCAGTGCGGGGGCTTACAATGAGCAGTTCTTC. Combining the CDR3 with reference TRBV15 and TRBJ2-1 gives the whole variable domain DAMVIQNPRYQVTQFGKPVTLSCSQTLNHNVMYWYQQKSSQAPKLLFHYYDKDFNNEADTPDNFQSRRPNTSFCFLDIRSPGLGDTAMYLCATSSAGAYNEQFFGPGTRLTVL.

The chain couples TRBV29-1 to TRBJ2-1, with 7 bases matching TRBD1. V was clipped by 7 bases and J by 6 bases; unmatched bases: 15. The CDR3 is 15 residues long. Germline CDR1 and CDR2: SQVTM and ANQGSEA. The CDR3 reads CSEWDSTLSGNEQFF. DNA for the CDR3: TGCAGCGAGTGGGACAGTACGCTCTCGGGCAATGAGCAGTTCTTC.

In this sample, this clone turned up once. Other DNA sequences in this sample translate to the same CDR3. The J gene is TRBJ1-1, the V gene TRBV6-5; 9 positions agree with TRBD1. Looked up from germline, CDR1 is MNHEY and CDR2 is SVGAGI. The CDR3 covers 14 residues. V lost 4 bases to trimming and J lost 6 bases; unmatched junction nucleotides: 6. CDR3 residues: CASSWGQGGAEAFF. As DNA, the CDR3 is TGTGCCAGCAGTTGGGGACAGGGAGGCGCTGAAGCTTTCTTT.

The chain employs TRBV6-6 and TRBJ2-2, with TRBD2 as a possible D gene (6 bases). Trimming removed 4 bases from V and 5 bases from J, with 8 bases in between. Germline values: CDR1 MNHNY, CDR2 SVGAGI (reference sequence). This CDR3 comprises 13 residues. CDR3 protein: CASSSGLTGELFF. DNA for the CDR3: TGTGCCAGCAGTTCCGGACTAACCGGGGAGCTGTTTTTT.